The sequence of this T cell receptor (beta chain) was determined in a study of T cells in Graves' hyperthyroidism and ophthalmopathy. Study results and limitations: Most expanded thyroid clonotypes above 0.001 recurred in blood.

There were TCR beta CDR3 regions amplified from RNA transcripts. First-round RT-PCR with HTBI primers amplified the TCR CDR3 region. One entry per CDR3 protein results from TCRdb running MiXCR on the multiplex PCR reads. The sample lists fewer than 900,000 distinct CDR3 sequences; around 19% were seen once. This clonotype was observed at least ten times. Its antigen is currently unknown. Ahead of any ophthalmopathy symptoms, the blood sample was obtained at the first diagnosis of hyperthyroidism. V trimming: 5 bases; J trimming: 8 bases; junction bases outside the gene matches: 6. This CDR3 spans 12 amino acids. Germline CDR1 and CDR2: DFQATT and SNEGSKA (reference sequence).

The receptor was isolated from a woman between 50 and 59 years old with Graves' hyperthyroidism that later progressed to Graves' ophthalmopathy. The chain employs TRBV20-1 and TRBJ2-1; 7 nucleotides line up with TRBD2. Material: blood. Here the CDR3 reads CSAGTAGDEQFF. CDR3 sequence (DNA): TGCAGTGCTGGGACCGCGGGGGATGAGCAGTTCTTC.